This TCR beta chain is from a study of T cell repertoires in cytomegalovirus infection (dated 2019 in TCRdb). With regard to the full study: Peptide stimulations targeted recently identified HLA-C-restricted CMV epitopes, whose presentation resists viral immunomodulation, together with well-studied HLA-B-restricted epitopes. Because public TCR beta signatures pointed to carriage of CMV infection together with the matching HLA type, the HLA type of each donor mattered for the analysis.

V and J lose 2 bases and 3 bases, and a span of 10 bases separates them. As encoded in the germline V gene, CDR1 is KGHSH while CDR2 is LQKENI. The CDR3, cysteine through phenylalanine, is 15 amino acids long. Just the 45-base CDR3 DNA is kept, in frame starting at base 1. The sample holds one count of this clonotype. The target of this receptor is not known. No quality values exist for individual bases; no much larger clone is one base distant. A single read is weak support. According to the study, the label for this sample's treatment or condition signals: in vitro stimulation with specific CMV peptide epitopes to enrich CMV-specific T cells. Sequencing was performed on an Illumina HiSeq 1500. TCRdb took the public reads, trimmed them with fastp at Q25, ran MiXCR for clone calling and kept in-frame beta chains. Each entry is one CDR3 protein sequence, shown with its most common DNA and genes. This sample comprises 300,000 to 400,000 distinct CDR3 sequences, about 29% of them detected only once. The ten largest clones capture roughly 20% of the sample.

Broad study findings and their caveats: In both this cohort and an independent roughly 400-donor cohort, the cumulative frequency of public TCR beta family members distinguished carriers of CMV infection plus the relevant HLA type. In the ex vivo response, HLA-C-restricted CMV-specific TCR beta clonotypes were dominant, and in two of eight donors the single most frequent clonotype came from this HLA-C-restricted group.

The receptor chain draws on TRBV18 and TRBJ1-4; no D gene call is confident. The sequenced sample was cultured PBMCs, obtained from culture after CMV antigen stimulation. The sequence came from a human donor in good health (CMV status not recorded). Some clones in this sample may be carry-over from other donors' samples. This receptor has the CDR3 CASSPGHSANEKLFF. The DNA is TGTGCCAGCTCACCAGGGCATTCAGCTAATGAAAAACTGTTTTTT.